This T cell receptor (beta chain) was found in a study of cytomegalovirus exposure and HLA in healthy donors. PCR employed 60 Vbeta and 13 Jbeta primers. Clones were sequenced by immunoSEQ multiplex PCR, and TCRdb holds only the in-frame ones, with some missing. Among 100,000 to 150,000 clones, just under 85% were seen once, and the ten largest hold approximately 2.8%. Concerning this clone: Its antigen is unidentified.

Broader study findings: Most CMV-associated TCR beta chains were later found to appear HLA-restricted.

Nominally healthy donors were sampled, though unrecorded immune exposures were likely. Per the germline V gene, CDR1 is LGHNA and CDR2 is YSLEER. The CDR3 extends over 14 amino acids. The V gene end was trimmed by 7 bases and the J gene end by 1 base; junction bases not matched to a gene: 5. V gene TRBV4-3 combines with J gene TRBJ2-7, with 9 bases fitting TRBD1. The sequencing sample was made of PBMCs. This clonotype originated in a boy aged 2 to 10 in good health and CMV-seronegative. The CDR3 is CASTRDRESYEQYF. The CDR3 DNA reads TGCGCCAGCACCCGGGACAGGGAATCCTACGAGCAGTACTTC.